This T cell receptor beta chain is from a study of PD-1 blockade in classical Hodgkin lymphoma (TCRdb year 2020). Some background on the complete study: Nivolumab dosing was 3 mg/kg intravenously every 2 weeks, continuing until either disease progression or unacceptable toxicity. To define a peripheral blood immune signature of response to PD-1 blockade in classical Hodgkin lymphoma, the study combined TCR beta sequencing with CyTOF.

Taken with the paper, the label for time point translates to: cycle 4 day 1 (C4D1), after more than 5 weeks of nivolumab. All trial patients had relapsed after autologous stem cell transplantation, with cohorts A, B and C differing in prior brentuximab vedotin exposure. The trial cohort was composed of around 60 patients with relapsed/refractory classical Hodgkin lymphoma, for whom complete response, partial response or progressive disease was recorded as best overall response. Single-agent nivolumab was administered to trial patients in the multi-cohort phase II CheckMate 205 trial. Best overall response was determined by an independent review committee according to the 2007 International Working Group response criteria. PBMCs from the trial were collected at three points: immediately before nivolumab initiation (C1D1), and during therapy at cycle 2 day 1 and cycle 4 day 1. Peripheral blood was collected in 8 mL Vacutainer Cell Preparation Tubes, from which PBMCs were isolated by centrifugation and then cryopreserved.

Deletion took 4 bases off V and 4 bases off J, with a span of 14 bases between the germline ends. CDR1 and CDR2 are drawn from the germline V gene: SGHRS, YFSETQ. The CDR3 contains 14 residues, cysteine and phenylalanine counted. The DNA shown is the 42-base CDR3, in frame from base 1. As for this clone: This receptor's antigen is unknown. Base quality data are lacking; no much larger clone is found one base away.

The study at large found these results: Baseline diversity similar to that of newly diagnosed patients was observed in trial patients achieving complete response, whereas significantly lower diversity was observed in partial responders and progressors. Lower diversity was seen in patients whose nivolumab began less than 1 year after ASCT, and these patients were left out of later analyses so that immune reconstitution would not confound the results. The study covered only a single clinical trial cohort, and the causes of the repertoire differences, possibly disease activity or prior therapy, were still not defined. Baseline TCR diversity was reported as lower in newly diagnosed patients than in healthy donors, and lower still in relapsed/refractory patients. CD4+ but not CD8+ TCR diversity rose significantly by C4D1 (p=0.0027 vs p=0.16), most apparent in complete responders (p=0.02).

Genomic DNA was isolated using the Qiagen DNeasy kit from unsorted PBMCs as well as from negatively selected CD4+ and CD8+ fractions. Amplification of TCR beta CDR3 regions was done by immunoSEQ multiplex PCR with primers that anneal to V and J segments. Amplification bias was minimized using a synthetic immune receptor repertoire, and residual bias was removed computationally after sequencing. The study's processing was this. Custom Python scripts were used to quantify repertoire diversity as the Shannon entropy index. Unsorted, CD4+ and CD8+ repertoires were examined separately, except in combined analyses, for which CD4+ and CD8+ sequences were merged in silico. A clone counted as expanded when the clone's frequency after treatment rose at least 2-fold relative to C1D1, and clones undetected at baseline were given a pseudocount of 0.5. Clones with 0 or 1 copy at C1D1 were defined as singleton clones, while clones with 2 or more copies were defined as non-singleton clones. Clones expanded in unsorted samples were annotated as CD4+, CD8+ or unknown by matching protein sequences in sorted samples from the same patient. Diversity changes from C1D1 to C4D1 were tested in paired samples using Wilcoxon tests. The clones in this table, taken by TCRdb from immuneACCESS, are in-frame only. Not every clone is retained; where verified, under half of the shortfall comes from an unresolved V gene, and the cause of the rest is unknown. The DNA gave D and trimming, while V, J and clone size come from that table. A total of tens of thousands of clones appear in this sample, over 75% of them only once. The top ten constitute approximately 35% of the sample.

Sequences were derived from peripheral blood mononuclear cells (PBMCs), sampled before the fourth cycle of nivolumab. The chain uses TRBV5-1 and TRBJ1-1; the D gene is perhaps TRBD1, on 5 matching bases. The receptor was derived from a human donor with classical Hodgkin lymphoma. The CDR3 is CASSTLGGSTEAFF. The nucleotide sequence is TGCGCCAGCAGCACGTTGGGGGGTTCCACTGAAGCTTTCTTT.